What follows are 25 T cell receptor beta chains derived from one specimen sequenced in a study of human T cells and chemical hapten exposure. TCRdb independently ran MiXCR on the RACE reads; one entry per CDR3 protein. The data contain 120,000 to 150,000 distinct CDR3 sequences, about 12% of them singletons. Time point here: patch test 2, 6 weeks after DPC sensitization. Specified treatment: therapeutic diphenylcyclopropenone sensitization with weekly scalp DPC. The source material was whole blood, sampled in connection with sensitization to the hapten diphenylcyclopropenone (DPC). The receptors were sampled from a woman between 50 and 59 years old with alopecia areata. Some clones in this sample may be carry-over from other donors' samples.

This clonotype turned up a few times. The chain links TRBV6-5 to TRBJ2-1; D ambiguous. The ends were cut back, 2 bases at V and 4 bases at J, with 6 bases in the middle. CDR1 and CDR2 (germline): MNHEY, SVGAGI. The CDR3 has 13 residues. The CDR3 region has the DNA TGTGCCAGCAGTTACCATCCGTACAATGAGCAGTTCTTC. Protein product: CASSYHPYNEQFF.

This clonotype was seen more than once but under ten times. The chain combines TRBV7-9 with TRBJ2-2; 7 bases are shared with TRBD2. With 3 bases clipped from V and 3 bases from J, the junction kept 7 bases outside the gene matches. The CDR3 is 16 residues long. Germline lookup yields CDR1 SEHNR and CDR2 FQNEAQ (reference sequence). The CDR3 loop reads CASSLMGGPYTGELFF. As DNA, the CDR3 is TGTGCCAGCAGCTTGATGGGAGGGCCGTACACCGGGGAGCTGTTTTTT.

The V and J genes are TRBV7-6 and TRBJ1-4; tentatively, D is TRBD1 (5 bases). The CDR3 runs to 15 residues. Germline V gene data show CDR1 as SGHVS and CDR2 as FNYEAQ. The V end lost 3 bases, the J end lost 4 bases, and 12 bases lay between the germline ends. CDR3 residues: CASSFSGRGNEKLFF. CDR3 nucleotides: TGTGCCAGCAGCTTTTCGGGGCGCGGTAATGAAAAACTGTTTTTT.

This clonotype showed up just a few times. The rearrangement links TRBV29-1 to TRBJ1-1; D gene uncertain. V shed 5 bases and J shed 10 bases, with 14 bases lying between them. Germline CDR1 is SQVTM and CDR2 is ANQGSEA. The CDR3 is made up of 11 amino acids. The CDR3 protein is CSVRLGIGAFF. CDR3 nucleotide sequence: TGCAGCGTTAGGTTAGGCATTGGAGCTTTCTTT. Supplemented by reference TRBV29-1 and TRBJ1-1, the full variable domain reads SAVISQKPSRDICQRGTSLTIQCQVDSQVTMMFWYRQQPGQSLTLIATANQGSEATYESGFVIDKFPISRPNLTFSTLTVSNMSPEDSSIYLCSVRLGIGAFFGQGTRLTVV.

This clonotype was recorded a few times. This chain uses TRBV28 with TRBJ2-3; D perhaps matches TRBD2 (5 bases). Germline lookup yields CDR1 MDHEN and CDR2 SYDVKM. The CDR3 spans 15 residues. V was pared by 1 base and J by 1 base, with 9 bases between. DNA for the CDR3: TGTGCCAGCAGTTTATCGGACTCCCGCACAGATACGCAGTATTTT. Translating it yields CASSLSDSRTDTQYF.

This clonotype was seen a handful of times. The CDR3 DNA is TGCAGCGTTGAACTTCCGGGGGCTGAAGCTTTCTTT. Translating gives CSVELPGAEAFF. This chain joins TRBV29-1 and TRBJ1-1; D perhaps matches TRBD1 (5 bases). The CDR3 runs 12 residues. V was cut by 2 bases and J by 6 bases, with 10 bases left in between. Germline assignment: CDR1 SQVTM and CDR2 ANQGSEA.

This clonotype was seen repeatedly, ten times or more. The chain carries TRBV7-2 and TRBJ1-1, with D tentatively TRBD1 (5 bases). Trimming cost V 1 base and J 1 base, with 13 bases left between them. Germline V gene data show CDR1 as SGHTA and CDR2 as FQGNSA. The CDR3 is 16 residues long. The CDR3 DNA reads TGTGCCAGCAGCTTAGAGGACATCCACCCGAACACTGAAGCTTTCTTT. This translates into CASSLEDIHPNTEAFF.

This clonotype has at least ten counts. V gene TRBV18 combines with J gene TRBJ1-1; D remains unclear. V was pared by 3 bases and J by 1 base, with 12 bases between. This CDR3 has 15 residues. CDR1 and CDR2 from the germline V gene are KGHSH and LQKENI. The CDR3 sequence is CASSPKRTTNTEAFF. CDR3 nucleotide sequence: TGTGCCAGCTCACCTAAGAGGACGACGAACACTGAAGCTTTCTTT.

This clonotype has only a few counts. The V and J genes are TRBV29-1 and TRBJ2-7, with 7 bases fitting TRBD2. V trimming: 6 bases; J trimming: 2 bases; junction bases outside the gene matches: 10. Germline V lookup: CDR1 SQVTM, CDR2 ANQGSEA. The CDR3 extends over 14 amino acids. In DNA form, the CDR3 reads TGCAGCGTGAAAATGTGGGGGGGTCCCTACGAGCAGTACTTC. Its translation is CSVKMWGGPYEQYF.

Comments on this clonotype: A much larger clonotype is one base distant, so this may be a read error. The chain links TRBV29-1 to TRBJ2-1; a possible D gene is TRBD2 (5 bases). The CDR3 is 13 residues long. Trimming took off 3 bases at V and 9 bases at J, with 15 bases between the two ends. The germline CDR1 and CDR2 sequences are SQVTM and ANQGSEA. The CDR3 here is CSVEVGVLPEQFF. CDR3 nucleotide sequence: TGCAGCGTTGAGGTGGGAGTCCTCCCTGAGCAGTTCTTC.

Worth noting for this clonotype: This may be a read error, as it is one base from a much larger clone. The chain carries TRBV7-6 and TRBJ2-7, with 9 positions matching TRBD1. Germline CDR1 reads SGHVS; CDR2 reads FNYEAQ. CDR3 size: 15 residues. Losses at the gene ends were 1 base for V and 5 bases for J; bases not matched to a gene: 6. The CDR3 sequence: CASSLVGTGLDEQYF. As DNA, the CDR3 is TGTGCCAGCAGCTTAGTGGGGACAGGGTTAGACGAGCAGTACTTC.

This chain connects TRBV29-1 to TRBJ2-3, with D uncertain. The length of the CDR3 is 11 residues. Trimming pared 6 bases from V and 2 bases from J, leaving 6 bases between. Germline-derived CDR1 and CDR2 are SQVTM and ANQGSEA. CDR3 in amino acids: CSVLYTDTQYF. CDR3 in DNA: TGCAGCGTCCTCTACACAGATACGCAGTATTTT.

V usage is TRBV20-1 and J usage is TRBJ1-5; 9 positions match TRBD1. V shed 5 bases, J shed 2 bases, and the junction held 10 bases outside the gene matches. Germline V gene lookup returns CDR1 DFQATT and CDR2 SNEGSKA (reference sequence). The CDR3 is 16 amino acids. The CDR3 is CSAAGTGSRGNQPQHF. CDR3 DNA: TGCAGTGCTGCTGGGACAGGGAGTAGGGGCAATCAGCCCCAGCATTTT.

On this clonotype itself: One end of the junction varies from germline; a read error may be responsible. The rearrangement joins TRBV7-3 to TRBJ2-3, with D perhaps matching TRBD2 (5 bases). The germline gives CDR1 SGHTA, CDR2 FQGTGA. The CDR3 covers 16 residues. CDR3 loop: CAGSLETRRGTDTQYF. DNA for the CDR3: TGTGCCGGCAGCTTAGAAACCCGGCGGGGCACAGATACGCAGTATTTT.

J is TRBJ2-5 and V is TRBV11-1; 13 bases line up with TRBD2. This CDR3 spans 15 amino acids. Trimming cost V 4 bases and J 5 bases; bases outside gene matches: 4. Germline V gene lookup returns CDR1 SGHAT and CDR2 FQDESV (reference sequence). Written as DNA, the CDR3 is TGTGCCAGCAGCTCCCGGACTAGCGGGAGTGAGACCCAGTACTTC. This translates into CASSSRTSGSETQYF. The complete variable domain, with remaining parts taken from reference TRBV11-1 and TRBJ2-5, reads EAEVAQSPRYKITEKSQAVAFWCDPISGHATLYWYRQILGQGPELLVQFQDESVVDDSQLPKDRFSAERLKGVDSTLKIQPAELGDSAMYLCASSSRTSGSETQYFGPGTRLLVL.

The table lists this clonotype with many counts. The V and J genes are TRBV9 and TRBJ2-7, with D possibly TRBD1 on 6 matching bases. V lost 4 bases to trimming and J lost 2 bases, with 13 bases between them. Germline CDR1 is SGDLS and CDR2 is YYNGEE. This CDR3 comprises 14 residues. The CDR3 DNA follows: TGTGCCAGCAGCCAGGGGCTAGCAACCTACGAGCAGTACTTC. It translates to CASSQGLATYEQYF.

Many counts were recorded for this clonotype. The CDR3 here is CASSEDLGNQPQHF. The CDR3 nucleotides are TGTGCCAGCAGCGAAGACCTTGGCAATCAGCCCCAGCATTTT. This chain joins TRBV7-8 and TRBJ1-5, with unresolved D. V was trimmed by 5 bases and J by 2 bases, leaving 10 bases between them. The germline V gene has CDR1 SGHVS and CDR2 FQNEAQ. The CDR3 consists of 14 residues.

There are a few counts of this clonotype. V gene TRBV7-6 combines with J gene TRBJ2-3; 8 bases are a match to TRBD2. The ends lost 6 bases at V and 0 bases at J; junction bases unmatched: 8. This CDR3 comprises 16 residues. The V gene's germline CDR1 is SGHVS and CDR2 FNYEAQ. CDR3 in DNA: TGTGCCAGCAGTATAGGGCCTAGCGGGAGCACAGATACGCAGTATTTT. As protein: CASSIGPSGSTDTQYF.

This clonotype was observed a few times. The V and J genes are TRBV4-1 and TRBJ2-3; no clear D gene. The V end lost 0 bases, the J end lost 9 bases, and 10 bases lay between the germline ends. The CDR3 has 13 amino acids. Germline loops: CDR1 MGHRA, CDR2 YSYEKL. The CDR3 bases are TGCGCCAGCAGCCAAGATGATGGTAGAACGCAGTATTTT. Amino acids: CASSQDDGRTQYF.

This clonotype turned up a few times. The CDR3 protein is CSAGGSSSNTGELFF. The CDR3 DNA reads as TGCAGCGCTGGCGGATCCAGCTCGAACACCGGGGAGCTGTTTTTT. The V gene is TRBV29-1, the J gene TRBJ2-2; D uncertain. CDR1 and CDR2 (germline): SQVTM, ANQGSEA. The CDR3 covers 15 residues. V was cut by 7 bases and J by 0 bases, with 15 bases left in between.

This clonotype was seen at least ten times. The chain has TRBV12-3 or TRBV12-4 and TRBJ1-4, with a tentative D call TRBD1 (5 bases). Deletions cut 5 bases from V and 5 bases from J, with 15 bases between. This CDR3 contains 15 residues. The CDR3: CASSGPGTRNEKLFF. CDR3 DNA sequence: TGTGCCAGCAGTGGCCCGGGGACCCGGAATGAAAAACTGTTTTTT.

This chain uses TRBV18 with TRBJ2-3; 7 nucleotides match TRBD2. Trimming took 1 base from V and 4 from J; bases not matched to a gene: 5. This CDR3 comprises 15 residues. Germline V lookup: CDR1 KGHSH, CDR2 LQKENI. The CDR3 reads CASSPRGSIADTQYF. CDR3 bases: TGTGCCAGCTCACCACGCGGGAGCATAGCAGATACGCAGTATTTT.

This clonotype was counted ten times or more. The V gene is TRBV27, the J gene TRBJ2-1; TRBD1 is a possible D gene (6 bases). The germline V and J ends were trimmed by 2 bases and 10 bases, with 9 bases remaining between them. The CDR3 has 12 amino acids. Germline CDR1 MNHEY, CDR2 SMNVEV (reference sequence). In nucleotides, the CDR3 is TGTGCCAGCAGTTTAGGGGGCAGCGAGCAGTTCTTC. Protein product: CASSLGGSEQFF.

The chain employs TRBV7-2 and TRBJ2-7; no clear D. The CDR3 is 11 amino acids. With 1 base removed from V and 7 bases from J, the gap between germline ends came to 5 bases. Germline V gene data show CDR1 as SGHTA and CDR2 as FQGNSA. DNA for the CDR3: TGTGCCAGCAGCTTAGGTCAGGAGCAGTACTTC. Amino acid sequence: CASSLGQEQYF.

This clonotype has more than one count but fewer than ten. The chain carries TRBV5-6 and TRBJ2-7, with 7 bases aligning to TRBD2. Trimming took 4 bases from V and 6 from J; bases not matched to a gene: 13. The germline V gene has CDR1 SGHDT and CDR2 YYEEEE. The CDR3 sequence is 15 residues long. The chain's CDR3 is CASSPRTRTSLEQYF. The CDR3 coding sequence is TGTGCCAGCAGCCCCCGGACTAGAACCTCCCTCGAGCAGTACTTC. The full variable domain, its missing parts supplied by reference TRBV5-6 and TRBJ2-7, is DAGVTQSPTHLIKTRGQQVTLRCSPKSGHDTVSWYQQALGQGPQFIFQYYEEEERQRGNFPDRFSGHQFPNYSSELNVNALLLGDSALYLCASSPRTRTSLEQYFGPGTRLTVT.